The rows below give T cell receptor beta chains drawn from one sample of a study of vaccination effects on CD4 cells after COVID-19. The repertoire was sequenced with immunoSEQ multiplex PCR; TCRdb's copy has only in-frame clones and lacks some. Among fewer than 55,000 clones listed, roughly 70% were seen once. These receptors' targets are unknown. The specimen comprised CD4+ T cells from PBMCs cultured without peptide, sampled after COVID-19 vaccination. These receptors originate from a human donor who received a COVID-19 vaccine. Both conserved end residues are part of each CDR3. D genes are given only for firm matches. Not every row has a clone size; where given, it reads once, few, many or a size class.

15,TRBV5-1,few,TRBD1,TRBJ1-6,TGCGCCAGCAGCTTGGGACAGGGGGGAAATTCACCCCTCCACTTT,CASSLGQGGNSPLHF
14,TRBV7-2,few,.,TRBJ1-2,TGTGCCAGCAGCTTGGGAGGCAGGGTCTATGGCTACACCTTC,CASSLGGRVYGYTF
13,TRBV10-1,.,.,TRBJ2-3,TGCGCCAGCAGTCGGGGCCTGACAGATACGCAGTATTTT,CASSRGLTDTQYF
16,TRBV5-4,few,TRBD2,TRBJ2-4,TGTGCCAGCAGCGCTAGCGGGGGGACAGCCAAAAACATTCAGTACTTC,CASSASGGTAKNIQYF
15,TRBV18,few,.,TRBJ2-7,TGTGCCAGCTCACCACCGATGACCCCCGACGGCGAGCAGTACTTC,CASSPPMTPDGEQYF
15,TRBV19,few,TRBD1,TRBJ1-2,TGTGCCAGTTCCTCTGGACAGGCCATAGACTATGGCTACACCTTC,CASSSGQAIDYGYTF
14,TRBV27,.,.,TRBJ2-2,TGTGCCAGCAGTTCCGGCAGAAACACCGGGGAGCTGTTTTTT,CASSSGRNTGELFF
14,TRBV5-5,.,.,TRBJ2-7,TGTGCCAGCAGCTTGGGAGGGTGGGAGTACGAGCAGTACTTC,CASSLGGWEYEQYF
14,TRBV29-1,.,.,TRBJ1-2,TGCAGCCCCCCCGTGGGGAGGCGAGACTATGGCTACACCTTC,CSPPVGRRDYGYTF
14,TRBV7-9,few,TRBD1,TRBJ1-1,TGTGCCAGCAGTCGGAGACAGGGCGGCACTGAAGCTTTCTTT,CASSRRQGGTEAFF
17,TRBV5-1,.,TRBD1,TRBJ1-4,TGCGCCAGCAGCTTGGCCGTCCAGGGGGTATCCAATGAAAAACTGTTTTTT,CASSLAVQGVSNEKLFF
15,TRBV19,.,TRBD2,TRBJ2-1,TGTGCCAGTAGTATGGGCGGGGGGGGTCACAATGAGCAGTTCTTC,CASSMGGGGHNEQFF
11,TRBV12-3/TRBV12-4,.,.,TRBJ1-1,TGTGCCAGCGGGTTCTGGACTGAAGCTTTCTTT,CASGFWTEAFF
14,TRBV10-2,.,TRBD2,TRBJ2-7,TGCGCCAGCAGCGCTAGCGGGAGTCACTACGAGCAGTACTTC,CASSASGSHYEQYF
12,TRBV25-1,.,.,TRBJ2-7,TGTGCCAGCAGATCAGGGAGCTACGAGCAGTACTTC,CASRSGSYEQYF
15,TRBV2,few,.,TRBJ1-4,TGTGCCAGCATACCGACAGTTGGGTTTAATGAAAAACTGTTTTTT,CASIPTVGFNEKLFF
14,TRBV14,.,.,TRBJ1-5,TGTGCCAGCAGCTCTTACCCCAAGAATCAGCCCCAGCATTTT,CASSSYPKNQPQHF
12,TRBV12-3/TRBV12-4,once,.,TRBJ2-1,TGTGCCAGCAGCACCTCGACACCCCGGCAGTTCTTC,CASSTSTPRQFF
15,TRBV11-3,.,.,TRBJ2-1,TGTGCCAGCAGCGCCACTTTACGCTCCTACAATGAGCAGTTCTTC,CASSATLRSYNEQFF
14,TRBV10-3,few,TRBD1,TRBJ1-1,TGTGCCATCAGTAGTAACAGGGGGCTGACTGAAGCTTTCTTT,CAISSNRGLTEAFF
14,TRBV29-1,.,.,TRBJ2-2,TGCACCATTGGCCCCGGGACGGACACCGGGGAGCTGTTTTTT,CTIGPGTDTGELFF
17,TRBV5-1,.,TRBD2,TRBJ2-5,TGCGCCAGCAGACTCGGGACTAGCGGGGTCAGTGGAGAGACCCAGTACTTC,CASRLGTSGVSGETQYF
18,TRBV2,.,TRBD2,TRBJ2-7,TGTGCCAGCAGTGTAAAATACGATGCACGGGACTATAACTACGAGCAGTACTTC,CASSVKYDARDYNYEQYF
13,TRBV12-5,.,.,TRBJ2-3,TGTGCTAGTTTATCGGACATCACAGATACGCAGTATTTT,CASLSDITDTQYF
13,TRBV19,.,.,TRBJ2-1,TGTGCCAGTAGTATAGGTCCAGTCGGTGAGCAGTTCTTC,CASSIGPVGEQFF
14,TRBV7-9,.,.,TRBJ1-2,TGTGCCAGCAGCCCCCACGGTTCAAACTATGGCTACACCTTC,CASSPHGSNYGYTF
19,TRBV19,.,TRBD2,TRBJ2-1,TGTGCCAGTAGTATGAGCGAGCTAGCGGGGGTAGGCTCCTACAATGAGCAGTTCTTC,CASSMSELAGVGSYNEQFF
14,TRBV27,.,TRBD1,TRBJ2-7,TGTGCCAGCAGGAACAGGGGGACGATTTACGAGCAGTACTTC,CASRNRGTIYEQYF
14,TRBV27,.,TRBD1,TRBJ2-7,TGTGCCAGCAGGCCGGGACAGGGGAAATACGAGCAGTACTTC,CASRPGQGKYEQYF
15,TRBV6-6,.,.,TRBJ1-1,TGTGCCAGCAGTTCCCAGGATCTCAGGAACACTGAAGCTTTCTTT,CASSSQDLRNTEAFF
13,TRBV10-3,.,TRBD1,TRBJ2-1,TGTGCCATCAGTGAGTTAGGGACAGGGGATCCGTTCTTC,CAISELGTGDPFF
11,TRBV18,.,.,TRBJ2-7,TGTGCCAGCTCAGCAACGGGCGAGCAGTACTTC,CASSATGEQYF
16,TRBV19,.,.,TRBJ2-7,TGTGCCAGTAGTATAGCGACCCCCCCAGGGAGCCACGAGCAGTACTTC,CASSIATPPGSHEQYF
15,TRBV6-4,.,.,TRBJ2-6,TGTGCCAGCAGTGACTCGGGCTCTGGGGCCAACGTCCTGACTTTC,CASSDSGSGANVLTF
14,TRBV20-1,few,TRBD1,TRBJ1-2,TGCAGTGCTAGTAGAGGGGGCGCTGGCTATGGCTACACCTTC,CSASRGGAGYGYTF
14,TRBV15,.,TRBD1,TRBJ1-2,TGTGCCACCAGCAGAACGGGACAGGGATATGGCTACACCTTC,CATSRTGQGYGYTF
13,TRBV10-1,few,.,TRBJ2-6,TGCGCCAGCAGTGACTCTGGGGCCAACGTCCTGACTTTC,CASSDSGANVLTF
14,TRBV6-5,.,.,TRBJ1-5,TGTGCCAGCAGTTACTCCGGAGATAATCAGCCCCAGCATTTT,CASSYSGDNQPQHF
15,TRBV6-6,.,.,TRBJ1-2,TGTGCCAGCACTTTACCGGTGGGGCGAAACTATGGCTACACCTTC,CASTLPVGRNYGYTF
14,TRBV15,.,.,TRBJ1-5,TGTGCCACCAGCAGAGATCGGGGTGTGGAGCCCCAGCATTTT,CATSRDRGVEPQHF
19,TRBV4-1,.,TRBD2,TRBJ2-3,TGCGCCAGCAGCCGACGGAAACTAGCGGGAGGGCCCGAAACAGATACGCAGTATTTT,CASSRRKLAGGPETDTQYF
15,TRBV27,.,TRBD2,TRBJ2-1,TGTGCCAGCAGGGTTAGCGGGGGGACACACAATGAGCAGTTCTTC,CASRVSGGTHNEQFF
12,TRBV5-4,.,.,TRBJ2-1,TGTGCCAGCAGCTTGGATGGGAGTGAGCAGTTCTTC,CASSLDGSEQFF
12,TRBV29-1,few,.,TRBJ2-7,TGCAGCGTTGAGGGCAGAACCTACGAGCAGTACTTC,CSVEGRTYEQYF
13,TRBV5-1,.,.,TRBJ2-7,TGCGCCAGCAGAGGGGTGGGCTCCTACGAGCAGTACTTC,CASRGVGSYEQYF
14,TRBV6-6,.,.,TRBJ2-1,TGTGCCAGCAGTCCCCCACTCACGTACAATGAGCAGTTCTTC,CASSPPLTYNEQFF
11,TRBV29-1,.,.,TRBJ2-2,TGCAGCGTTCGGAGCACCGGGGAGCTGTTTTTT,CSVRSTGELFF
15,TRBV9,.,.,TRBJ1-1,TGTGCCAGCAGCGAACAAACGGGAAGGAACACTGAAGCTTTCTTT,CASSEQTGRNTEAFF
16,TRBV4-1,.,TRBD1,TRBJ1-4,TGCGCCAGCAGCCAAGTAGGACAGGGGGCTAATGAAAAACTGTTTTTT,CASSQVGQGANEKLFF
16,TRBV6-6,few,.,TRBJ1-2,TGTGCCAGCAGTTTCCCGCAGCTCATGGGAGGGTATGGCTACACCTTC,CASSFPQLMGGYGYTF
16,TRBV24-1,few,TRBD1,TRBJ1-1,TGTGCCACCAGTGACGAGGGGACAGGACTGGACACTGAAGCTTTCTTT,CATSDEGTGLDTEAFF
15,TRBV5-1,.,.,TRBJ1-1,TGCGCCAGCAGCTTATTCGAGGGGCTTGAGGGCGAAGCTTTCTTT,CASSLFEGLEGEAFF
13,TRBV11-2,.,.,TRBJ1-1,TGTGCCAGCAGCCTACACCTAACAGCTGAAGCTTTCTTT,CASSLHLTAEAFF
13,TRBV19,.,.,TRBJ2-5,TGTGCCAGTAGTCGGGGGACTGGGGAGACCCAGTACTTC,CASSRGTGETQYF
16,TRBV7-9,.,.,TRBJ1-4,TGTGCCAGCAGCTGGGAGGGGATTTCAACTAATGAAAAACTGTTTTTT,CASSWEGISTNEKLFF
16,TRBV7-9,.,.,TRBJ1-3,TGTGCCAGCAGGGGGGGCAGCCCGTCCTCTGGAAACACCATATATTTT,CASRGGSPSSGNTIYF
12,TRBV6-1,few,.,TRBJ1-2,TGTGCCAGCAGTGAAGGAGGAGTTGGCTACACCTTC,CASSEGGVGYTF
14,TRBV2,once,TRBD1,TRBJ1-1,TGTGCCAGCAGGGGGGACAGCTTAAACACTGAAGCTTTCTTT,CASRGDSLNTEAFF
15,TRBV5-5,.,.,TRBJ1-1,TGTGCCAGCAGCTTGCAGGGTGACCGTAACACTGAAGCTTTCTTT,CASSLQGDRNTEAFF
12,TRBV5-4,.,.,TRBJ2-1,TGTGCCAGCAGCTGGGGGCCCAATGAGCAGTTCTTC,CASSWGPNEQFF